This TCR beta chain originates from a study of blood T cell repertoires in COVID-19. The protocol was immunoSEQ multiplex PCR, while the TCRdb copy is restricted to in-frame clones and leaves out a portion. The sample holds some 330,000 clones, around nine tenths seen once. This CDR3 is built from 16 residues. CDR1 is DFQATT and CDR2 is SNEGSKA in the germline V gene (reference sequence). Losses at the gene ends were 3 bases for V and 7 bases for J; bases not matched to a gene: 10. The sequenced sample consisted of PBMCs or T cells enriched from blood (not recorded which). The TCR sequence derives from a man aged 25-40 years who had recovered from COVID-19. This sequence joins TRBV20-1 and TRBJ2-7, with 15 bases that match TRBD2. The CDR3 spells CSASKIGTSGGKEQYF. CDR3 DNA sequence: TGCAGTGCTAGTAAGATAGGGACTAGCGGGGGGAAAGAGCAGTACTTC.